The sequence of this TCR beta chain was determined in a study of shared clonotypes between healthy human individuals. Across the study: Three plates were used per donor for CD4 naive, three for CD4 memory, two for CD8 naive and one for CD8 memory.

Into CD45RA+ naive and CD45RA-negative memory subsets, the CD4+ cells were split. About this clone itself: Its target is unknown.

Roughly 30,000 T cell genomes (around 190 ng DNA) went into each sorted-subset replicate. TCRdb keeps only in-frame clones here, not all; method: immunoSEQ multiplex PCR. This sample has 2 million to 2.5 million clones, with roughly 93% found just once. Germline V gene lookup returns CDR1 SEHNR and CDR2 FQNEAQ (reference sequence). After removal of 6 bases from V and 6 bases from J, the junction contained 10 bases not matched to a gene. The CDR3 length is 15 residues. Whole-study results and caveats: Non-shared clonotypes had lower generation probabilities than clonotypes shared by all four sorted-subset donors.

The TCR originated in a man aged 18 to 29 in good health. Some clones in this sample may be carry-over from other donors' samples. Sequencing was done on a sample of naive CD4+ T cells from PBMCs. Subset specified: CD45RA+ positively selected. This sequence joins TRBV7-9 and TRBJ2-2; 7 nucleotides line up with TRBD1. Here the CDR3 DNA reads TGTGCCAGCAGAAGTACAGGGGAGCTCGCCGGGGAGCTGTTTTTT. It translates to CASRSTGELAGELFF.